The sample holds one count of the clone carrying this TCR beta chain. Repertoires were generated with immunoSEQ multiplex PCR, while TCRdb's copy carries only in-frame clones and drops some. Of more than 500,000 clones detected, roughly 95% appear once; the ten largest clones hold approximately 0.11%. CD45RO-negative CD8 cells positively selected for CCR7 made up the naive population, which excluded terminally differentiated effector memory CD45RA+ cells. Only Caucasian adults living in Nashville, Tennessee served as donors. The data were obtained in a study of shared clonotypes between healthy human individuals. The J segment lost 2 bases and the V segment lost 5 bases, leaving 3 bases of the junction unmatched. CDR3 size: 17 residues. Germline lookup yields CDR1 SEHNR and CDR2 FQNEAQ (reference sequence).

Sequenced: naive CD8+ T cells sorted from blood. V and J are TRBV7-9 and TRBJ2-2; 15 bases align to TRBD2. The receptor was isolated from a woman in her twenties or thirties in good health. CDR3 in DNA: TGTGCCAGCAGCCCGGGACTAGCGGGAGGAAACACCGGGGAGCTGTTTTTT. Protein: CASSPGLAGGNTGELFF.